This TCR beta chain came from a study of T cells after yellow fever vaccination. At the level of the study: The SMART-Seq v4 Ultra Low Input method served to prepare the low-cell-number fractions.

The germline CDR1 and CDR2 sequences are SGHNT and YENEEA. There are 15 residues in the CDR3. V dropped 5 bases and J dropped 7; count of bases not matched to a gene: 7. Template switching by 5'RACE produced TCR cDNA, adding a universal primer site and UMIs. TCRdb re-called the 5' RACE reads through MiXCR, storing one row per CDR3 protein. The repertoire includes hundreds of thousands of distinct CDR3 sequences, 9.5% to 15% of them detected once, and 3.2% sits in the top ten. The clonotype originates from a man younger than 30 who received the YFV17D yellow fever vaccine. The sequenced sample was CD4+ T cells sorted from PBMCs, obtained 15 days after the yellow fever booster vaccination. The genes are TRBV11-3 and TRBJ2-1; TRBD2 matches 11 bases. CDR3 DNA: TGTGCCAGCAGCCCCGGGACTAGCGGTCGTAATGAGCAGTTCTTC. Translating gives CASSPGTSGRNEQFF.